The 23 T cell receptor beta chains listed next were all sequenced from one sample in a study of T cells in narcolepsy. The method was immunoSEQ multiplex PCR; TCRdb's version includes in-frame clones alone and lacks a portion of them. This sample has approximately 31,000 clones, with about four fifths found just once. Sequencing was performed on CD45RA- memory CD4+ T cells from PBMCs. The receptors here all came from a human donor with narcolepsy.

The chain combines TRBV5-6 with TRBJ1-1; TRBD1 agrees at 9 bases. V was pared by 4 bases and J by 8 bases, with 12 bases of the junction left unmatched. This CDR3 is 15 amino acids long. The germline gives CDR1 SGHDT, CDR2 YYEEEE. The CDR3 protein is CASSPRTGATAEAFF. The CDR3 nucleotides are TGTGCCAGCAGCCCAAGGACAGGGGCAACAGCCGAAGCTTTCTTT.

In DNA form, the CDR3 reads TGTGCCAGTACCCCCGGGGTAGCGGGGGCCTCAAACACCGGGGAGCTGTTTTTT. It is translated as CASTPGVAGASNTGELFF. This chain uses TRBV19 with TRBJ2-2; 9 bases are shared with TRBD2. CDR3 length equals 18 residues. Germline V CDR1 and CDR2: LNHDA, SQIVND (reference sequence). J gave up 2 bases and V 7 bases, and 14 bases lay outside the gene matches.

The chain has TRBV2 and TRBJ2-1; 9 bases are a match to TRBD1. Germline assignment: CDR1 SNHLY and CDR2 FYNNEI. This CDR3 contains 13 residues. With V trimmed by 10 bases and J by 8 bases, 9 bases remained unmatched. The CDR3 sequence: CATKGQGWDEQFF. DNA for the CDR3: TGTGCCACCAAGGGACAGGGCTGGGATGAGCAGTTCTTC.

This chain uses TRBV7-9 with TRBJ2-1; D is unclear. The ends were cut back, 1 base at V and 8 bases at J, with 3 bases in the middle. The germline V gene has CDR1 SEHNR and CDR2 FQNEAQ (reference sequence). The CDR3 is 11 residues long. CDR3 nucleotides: TGTGCCAGCAGCTTAGTCCATGAGCAGTTCTTC. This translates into CASSLVHEQFF.

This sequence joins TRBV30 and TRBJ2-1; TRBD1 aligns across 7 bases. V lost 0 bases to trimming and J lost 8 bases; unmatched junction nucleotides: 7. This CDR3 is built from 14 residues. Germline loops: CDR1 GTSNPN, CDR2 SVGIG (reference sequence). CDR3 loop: CAWSVQDQGDEQFF. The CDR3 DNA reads TGTGCCTGGAGTGTCCAGGACCAGGGGGATGAGCAGTTCTTC.

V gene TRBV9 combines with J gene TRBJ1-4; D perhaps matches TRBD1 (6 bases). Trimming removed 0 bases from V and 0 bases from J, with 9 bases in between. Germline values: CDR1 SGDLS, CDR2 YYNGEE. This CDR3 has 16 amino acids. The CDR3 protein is CASSVEGGATNEKLFF. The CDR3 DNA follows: TGTGCCAGCAGCGTAGAGGGGGGTGCAACTAATGAAAAACTGTTTTTT.

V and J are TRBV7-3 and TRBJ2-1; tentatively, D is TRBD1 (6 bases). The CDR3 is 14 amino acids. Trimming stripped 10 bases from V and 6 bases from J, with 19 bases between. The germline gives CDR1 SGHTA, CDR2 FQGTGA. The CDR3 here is CATAGGQGSNEQFF. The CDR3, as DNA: TGTGCCACCGCCGGTGGGCAGGGGTCCAATGAGCAGTTCTTC.

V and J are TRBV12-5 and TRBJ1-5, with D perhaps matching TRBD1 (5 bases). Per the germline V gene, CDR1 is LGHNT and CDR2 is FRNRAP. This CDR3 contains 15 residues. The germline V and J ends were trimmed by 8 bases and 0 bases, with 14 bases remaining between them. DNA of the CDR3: TGTGCTAGTCTACAAAGACAGCCTAGCAATCAGCCCCAGCATTTT. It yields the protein CASLQRQPSNQPQHF.

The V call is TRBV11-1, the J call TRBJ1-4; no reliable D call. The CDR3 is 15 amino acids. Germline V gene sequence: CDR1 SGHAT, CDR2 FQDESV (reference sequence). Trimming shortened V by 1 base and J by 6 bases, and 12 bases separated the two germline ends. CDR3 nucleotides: TGTGCCAGCAGCTTAGGAATCGTGGGAGATGAAAAACTGTTTTTT. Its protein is CASSLGIVGDEKLFF.

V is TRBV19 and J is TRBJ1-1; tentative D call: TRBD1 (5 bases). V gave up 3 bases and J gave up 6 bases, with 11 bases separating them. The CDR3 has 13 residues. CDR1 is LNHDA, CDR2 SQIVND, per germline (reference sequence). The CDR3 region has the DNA TGTGCCAGTAGTATCAGGGTAGGGGCTGAAGCTTTCTTT. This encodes CASSIRVGAEAFF.

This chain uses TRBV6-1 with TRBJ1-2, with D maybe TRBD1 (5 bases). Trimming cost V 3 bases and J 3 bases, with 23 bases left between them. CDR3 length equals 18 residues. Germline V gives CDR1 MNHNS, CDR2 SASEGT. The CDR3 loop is CASSDTTQVGGVYYGYTF. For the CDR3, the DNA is TGTGCCAGCAGTGATACAACTCAAGTGGGGGGGGTATACTATGGCTACACCTTC.

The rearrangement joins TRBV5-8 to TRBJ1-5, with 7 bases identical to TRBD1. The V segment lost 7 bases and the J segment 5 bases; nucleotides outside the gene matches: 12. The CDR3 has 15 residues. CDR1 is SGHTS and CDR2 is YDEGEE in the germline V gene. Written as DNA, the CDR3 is TGTGCCAGCGGGGACCGGGACAGACCCTATCAGCCCCAGCATTTT. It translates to CASGDRDRPYQPQHF.

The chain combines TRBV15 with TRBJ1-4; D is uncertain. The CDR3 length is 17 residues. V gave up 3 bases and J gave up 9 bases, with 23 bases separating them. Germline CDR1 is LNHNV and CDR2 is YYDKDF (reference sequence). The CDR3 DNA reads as TGTGCCACCAGCAGCGGCACACTATCTCGGGGTTCCCAAAAACTGTTTTTT. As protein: CATSSGTLSRGSQKLFF.

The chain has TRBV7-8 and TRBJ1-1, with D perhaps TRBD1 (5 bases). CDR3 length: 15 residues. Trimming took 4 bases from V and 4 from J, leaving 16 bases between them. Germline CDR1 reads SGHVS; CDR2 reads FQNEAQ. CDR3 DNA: TGTGCCAGCAGCTCCGGGACGGCGGGGGTCACTGAAGCTTTCTTT. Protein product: CASSSGTAGVTEAFF.

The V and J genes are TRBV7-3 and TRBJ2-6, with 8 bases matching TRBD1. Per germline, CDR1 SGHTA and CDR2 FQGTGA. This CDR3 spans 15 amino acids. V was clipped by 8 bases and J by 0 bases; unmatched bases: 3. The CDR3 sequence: CASGQGRSGANVLTF. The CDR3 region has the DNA TGTGCCAGCGGACAGGGCCGCTCTGGGGCCAACGTCCTGACTTTC.

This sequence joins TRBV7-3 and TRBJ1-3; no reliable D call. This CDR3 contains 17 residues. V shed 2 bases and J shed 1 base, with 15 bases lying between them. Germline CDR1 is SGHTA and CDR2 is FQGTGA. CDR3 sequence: CASSLGKGRVSGNTIYF. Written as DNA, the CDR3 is TGTGCCAGCAGCTTAGGCAAAGGGAGGGTTTCTGGAAACACCATATATTTT.

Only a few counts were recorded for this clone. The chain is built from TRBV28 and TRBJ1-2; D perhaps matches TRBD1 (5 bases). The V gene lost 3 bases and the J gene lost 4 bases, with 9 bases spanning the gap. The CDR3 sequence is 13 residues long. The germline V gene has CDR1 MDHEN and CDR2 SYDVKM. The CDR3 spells CASSLMGVYGYTF. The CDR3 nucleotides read TGTGCCAGCAGTTTGATGGGGGTCTATGGCTACACCTTC.

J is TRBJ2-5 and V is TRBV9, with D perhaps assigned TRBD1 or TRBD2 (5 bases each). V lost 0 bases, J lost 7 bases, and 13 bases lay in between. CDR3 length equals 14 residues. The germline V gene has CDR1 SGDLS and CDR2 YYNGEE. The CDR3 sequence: CASSVARDRGTQYF. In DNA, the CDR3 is TGTGCCAGCAGCGTAGCCAGGGACCGGGGGACCCAGTACTTC.

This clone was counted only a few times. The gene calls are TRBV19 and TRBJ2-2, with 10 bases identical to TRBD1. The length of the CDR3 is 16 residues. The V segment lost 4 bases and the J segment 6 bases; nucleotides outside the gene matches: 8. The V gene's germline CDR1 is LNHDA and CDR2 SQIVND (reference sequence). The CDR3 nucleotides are TGTGCCAGTAGTACCCAAGGGACAGGGGTGGCCGGGGAGCTGTTTTTT. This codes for CASSTQGTGVAGELFF.

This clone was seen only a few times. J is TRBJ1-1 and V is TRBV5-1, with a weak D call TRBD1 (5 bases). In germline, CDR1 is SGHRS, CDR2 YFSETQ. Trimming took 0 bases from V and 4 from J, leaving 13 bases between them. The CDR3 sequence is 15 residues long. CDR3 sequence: CASSLAVGGSTEAFF. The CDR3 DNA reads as TGCGCCAGCAGCTTGGCGGTGGGGGGGTCCACTGAAGCTTTCTTT.

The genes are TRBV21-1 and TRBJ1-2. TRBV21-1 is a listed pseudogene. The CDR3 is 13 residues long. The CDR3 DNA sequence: TGTGCCAGCAGCGAAGTCGGGGTTTGTGGCTACACCTTC. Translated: CASSEVGVCGYTF.

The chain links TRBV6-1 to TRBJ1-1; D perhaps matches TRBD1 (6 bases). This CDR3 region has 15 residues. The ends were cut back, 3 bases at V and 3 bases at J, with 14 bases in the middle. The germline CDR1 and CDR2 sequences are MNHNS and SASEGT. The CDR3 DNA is TGTGCCAGCAGTGAGTTAGGGGGGAGGGACACTGAAGCTTTCTTT. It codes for CASSELGGRDTEAFF.

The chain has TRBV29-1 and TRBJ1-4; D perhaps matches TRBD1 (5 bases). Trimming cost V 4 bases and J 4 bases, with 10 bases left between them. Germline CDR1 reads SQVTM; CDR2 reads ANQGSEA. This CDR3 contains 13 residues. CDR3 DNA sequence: TGCAGCGTTGTCGGGGGACGTAATGAAAAACTGTTTTTT. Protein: CSVVGGRNEKLFF.